The 8 T cell receptor beta chains below come from one sample, sequenced in a study of T cells in Graves' hyperthyroidism and ophthalmopathy. Researchers amplified the TCR beta CDR3 regions from RNA transcripts. The HTBI primer set served for first-round RT-PCR of the TCR CDR3. TCRdb used MiXCR to reprocess the multiplex PCR reads, holding one entry per CDR3 protein. The data contain more than 450,000 distinct CDR3 sequences, less than 15% of them singletons. The sequencing sample was made of blood. The receptor set was obtained from a woman in her thirties or forties with Graves' hyperthyroidism.

The J gene is TRBJ2-7, the V gene TRBV20-1; 7 bases match TRBD1. V was pared by 1 base and J by 3 bases, with 6 bases of the junction left unmatched. Per germline, CDR1 DFQATT and CDR2 SNEGSKA (reference sequence). This CDR3 spans 14 amino acids. This CDR3 is CSARVGDSLYEQYF. The DNA of the CDR3 is TGCAGTGCTAGAGTGGGGGACAGCCTCTACGAGCAGTACTTC.

Regarding this clonotype: A single base separates this from a much larger clone, so it may be a read error. The chain couples TRBV7-2 to TRBJ1-1; D gene ambiguous. The length of the CDR3 is 12 residues. The V gene lost 1 base and the J gene lost 13 bases, with 13 bases spanning the gap. Per the germline V gene, CDR1 is SGHTA and CDR2 is FQGNSA. This chain's CDR3 is CASSLERVSDFF. DNA for the CDR3: TGTGCCAGCAGCTTAGAAAGGGTTTCGGATTTCTTT.

This clonotype was picked up many times. This CDR3 is CASSPWDSSSGGYTF. CDR3 bases: TGTGCCAGCAGCCCATGGGACAGTTCTAGTGGTGGCTACACCTTC. The chain is built from TRBV9 and TRBJ1-2; 7 nucleotides line up with TRBD1. Germline trimming cut 4 bases from V and 7 bases from J; bases unmatched to any gene: 13. The CDR3 loop spans 15 amino acids. Germline V gene data show CDR1 as SGDLS and CDR2 as YYNGEE.

This clonotype was detected ten times or more. The V call is TRBV27, the J call TRBJ2-1; D is possibly TRBD1 (6 bases). V was cut by 3 bases and J by 8 bases, with 17 bases left in between. Germline assignment: CDR1 MNHEY and CDR2 SMNVEV (reference sequence). The CDR3 loop spans 15 amino acids. The CDR3 protein is CASSFRDRRFYEQFF. CDR3 in DNA: TGTGCCAGCAGTTTTCGAGACAGGCGCTTCTATGAGCAGTTCTTC.

In its sample, this clonotype was seen many times. The chain carries TRBV7-2 and TRBJ1-3; D ambiguous. Per the germline V gene, CDR1 is SGHTA and CDR2 is FQGNSA. This CDR3 contains 14 residues. Trimming stripped 5 bases from V and 3 bases from J, with 11 bases between. CDR3 protein: CASSPPPSGNTIYF. The DNA of the CDR3 is TGTGCCAGCAGCCCACCCCCCAGTGGAAACACCATATATTTT.

This clonotype appeared many times. The chain carries TRBV10-2 and TRBJ2-7; possibly TRBD1 for D (5 bases). V lost 6 bases to trimming and J lost 2 bases, with 23 bases between them. The CDR3 is 17 amino acids. Germline loops: CDR1 WSHSY, CDR2 SAAADI. The CDR3 region is CASSLAFNPTDPYEQYF. The CDR3 coding sequence is TGCGCCAGCAGCCTTGCCTTTAACCCGACAGATCCCTACGAGCAGTACTTC.

This clonotype has at least ten counts. V gene TRBV24-1 combines with J gene TRBJ2-7; the D is unclear. V was cut by 2 bases and J by 7 bases, with 14 bases left in between. The CDR3 runs 14 residues. Germline V CDR1 and CDR2: KGHDR, SFDVKD. The DNA for the CDR3 is TGTGCCACCAGTGATTCCTGGCAGGCGGAAGAGCAGTACTTC. It specifies CATSDSWQAEEQYF.

The V call is TRBV7-9, the J call TRBJ2-1, with 14 bases lining up with TRBD2. With V trimmed by 11 bases and J by 8 bases, 11 bases remained unmatched. The germline gives CDR1 SEHNR, CDR2 FQNEAQ (reference sequence). The CDR3 consists of 15 residues. CDR3 amino acids: CAAAGTSGGWDEQFF. Written as DNA, the CDR3 is TGTGCCGCCGCCGGGACTAGCGGGGGCTGGGATGAGCAGTTCTTC.